A selection of T cell receptor beta chains follows, all from one sample in a study of CDR3 diversity in severe acne. TCRdb analysed the PCR reads with MiXCR anew, one entry per CDR3 protein. This sample yields fewer than 100,000 distinct CDR3 sequences, of which approximately 51% are seen a single time; 14% belongs to the top ten. The sequenced sample consisted of blood. The receptors were sampled from a male donor in good health, without acne. CDR3s leave out the opening cysteine and the closing phenylalanine or tryptophan. D genes are given only for firm matches.

>TRBV2|TRBD2
AGGRGERHEQY
>TRBV5-1|TRBD2
ASSLDASGSYEQF
>TRBV6-2/TRBV6-3|TRBD1
ASSGRDRFWDNEQF
>TRBV12-3/TRBV12-4|TRBD1
ASSRDRQQY
>TRBV4-1|TRBD1
ASSQAGQGAHEQY
>TRBV20-1|TRBD2
SAWATSGAQETQY
>TRBV6-2/TRBV6-3|TRBD1
ASSATGGRGNTIY
>TRBV9|NA
ASSGQGSGTYEQY
>TRBV28|NA
ASMVLNSYEQY
>TRBV6-5|TRBD2
ASGRGGTGELF
>TRBV7-9|NA
ASSHQDGSNQPQH
>TRBV10-3|NA
ASSERLGDAQPQH
>TRBV24-1|TRBD1
ATSDSAGGYEQY
>TRBV7-9|TRBD2
ASSLSGSGETQY
>TRBV5-5|TRBD1
ASSPGTDWNTEAF